The clone carrying this T cell receptor beta chain has ten or more counts. Its antigen is not known. The entry originates in a study of T cell repertoires in cytomegalovirus infection. About the research overall: Well-studied HLA-B-restricted epitopes and recently identified HLA-C-restricted epitopes of CMV were both used in the study. Shared public TCR beta signatures pointed to both CMV infection and a matching HLA type. Broader study findings: Of the TCR beta families, the public ones yielded a cumulative frequency that identified carriers of CMV plus the relevant HLA. HLA-C-restricted CMV clonotypes gave the most frequent clonotype in two of eight donors.

Each CDR3 protein is one row after TCRdb ran MiXCR on the reads. This table holds some 99,000 distinct CDR3 sequences, around 28% found once. The TCR comes from a human donor in good health (CMV status not recorded). Some clones in this sample may be carry-over from other donors' samples. The starting material was CD8+ T cells from cultured PBMCs, obtained from culture after CMV antigen stimulation.

CDR3 in DNA: TGTGCCAGCAGCTTAGATTGGGGCCCCTACGAGCAGTACTTC. This gives the protein CASSLDWGPYEQYF. This chain uses TRBV7-8 with TRBJ2-7; weak D call: TRBD1 (5 bases). The germline gives CDR1 SGHVS, CDR2 FQNEAQ. The length of the CDR3 is 14 residues. Trimming cost V 1 base and J 2 bases, with 9 bases left between them.